This TCR beta chain was recovered during a study of human T cells and chemical hapten exposure. Study-wide results and limits: Patch test score was positively correlated with the counts of TCRs that had expanded at PT1.

Indicated time point: patch test 2, 6 weeks after DPC sensitization. Treatment noted: therapeutic diphenylcyclopropenone sensitization with weekly scalp DPC. Participating donors were patients with alopecia, aged 18 to 70 years, considered appropriate candidates for DPC. In TCRdb, the RACE reads were re-called with MiXCR into one record per CDR3 protein. This sample has tens of thousands of distinct CDR3 sequences; less than 11% occur once, and the top ten carry less than 6.5%. The germline V gene has CDR1 SGHDN and CDR2 FVKESK. Trimming pared 0 bases from V and 5 bases from J, leaving 4 bases between. The CDR3 covers 12 residues. Of note for this clonotype: Its antigen is not known.

This receptor was identified in a woman aged 50 to 60 with alopecia areata. Some clones in this sample may be carry-over from other donors' samples. This specimen consisted of whole blood, obtained in connection with sensitization to the hapten diphenylcyclopropenone (DPC). The rearrangement uses TRBV14 and TRBJ2-5; the D is unclear. CDR3 in amino acids: CASSQDIETQYF. DNA for the CDR3: TGTGCCAGCAGCCAAGATATCGAGACCCAGTACTTC.